This T cell receptor beta chain came from a study of cytomegalovirus exposure and HLA in healthy donors. Study results and caveats: Associated with HLA alleles at 0.05 false discovery rate in a later analysis were 17,000 or so TCR beta sequences.

In the PCR, 60 Vbeta and 13 Jbeta primers were used. Sequenced by immunoSEQ multiplex PCR; TCRdb stores in-frame clones only, minus some. The sample carries about 120,000 clones, around 76% recorded once. Germline CDR1 is MNHNY and CDR2 is SVGAGI (reference sequence). CDR3 length: 15 residues. The trim removed 1 base at V and 4 bases at J, leaving 5 bases unmatched. A word on this clone: Its antigen is still unknown.

The TCR sequence derives from a man between 60 and 75 years old in good health and CMV-seropositive. The chain couples TRBV6-6 to TRBJ1-2; 8 bases are shared with TRBD1. Specimen: PBMCs. CDR3 DNA sequence: TGTGCCAGCAGTTACTTGGACAGGGAGGCCTATGGCTACACCTTC. Its translation is CASSYLDREAYGYTF.